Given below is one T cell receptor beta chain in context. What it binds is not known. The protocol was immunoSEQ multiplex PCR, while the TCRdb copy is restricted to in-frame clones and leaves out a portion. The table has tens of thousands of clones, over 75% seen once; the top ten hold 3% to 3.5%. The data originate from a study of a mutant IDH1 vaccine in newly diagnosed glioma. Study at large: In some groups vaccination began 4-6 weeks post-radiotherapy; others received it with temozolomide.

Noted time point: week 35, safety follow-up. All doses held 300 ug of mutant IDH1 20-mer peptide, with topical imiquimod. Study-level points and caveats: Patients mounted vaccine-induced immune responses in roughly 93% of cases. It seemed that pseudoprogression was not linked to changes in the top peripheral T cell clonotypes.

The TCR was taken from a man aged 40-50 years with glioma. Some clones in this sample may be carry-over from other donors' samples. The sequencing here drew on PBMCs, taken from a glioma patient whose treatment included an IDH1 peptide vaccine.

The DNA of the CDR3 is TGCAGCGTCTACGAGGCGGGGGCTCGAAACGAGCAGTACTTC. This gives the protein CSVYEAGARNEQYF. V and J are TRBV29-1 and TRBJ2-7, with D possibly TRBD2 on 7 matching bases. Trimming shortened V by 6 bases and J by 5 bases, and 20 bases separated the two germline ends. Germline CDR1 and CDR2: SQVTM and ANQGSEA. The CDR3 runs to 14 residues.